The 17 T cell receptor beta chains reported below all come from one sample, sequenced in a study of T cell responses to AZD1222 COVID-19 vaccine. Clones were read by immunoSEQ multiplex PCR, and TCRdb kept only the in-frame ones, dropping some. The sample has 150,000 or so clones; just over 90% are singletons. Specimen: peripheral blood, collected 28 days after the second AZD1222 dose. All receptors derive from an adult who received the AZD1222 COVID-19 vaccine.

This rearrangement joins TRBV5-3 to TRBJ2-7, with TRBD2 as a possible D gene (5 bases). TRBV5-3 is labeled an ORF, and its function is uncertain. The V end lost 0 bases, the J end lost 0 bases, and 10 bases lay between the germline ends. The CDR3 runs to 15 residues. CDR3 sequence: CARSLGRRASYEQYF. CDR3 bases: TGTGCCAGAAGCTTGGGCCGGCGGGCCTCCTACGAGCAGTACTTC.

This clone showed up just a few times. The genes are TRBV7-2 and TRBJ1-1; no definite D call. V lost 6 bases and J lost 1, with 12 bases in between. The CDR3 runs to 14 residues. The germline V gene encodes CDR1 SGHTA and CDR2 FQGNSA. CDR3 sequence (DNA): TGTGCCAGCAGTCCTGACACATCGAACACTGAAGCTTTCTTT. It translates to CASSPDTSNTEAFF.

The chain carries TRBV6-5 and TRBJ1-2; D not resolved. The CDR3 covers 12 residues. Per the germline V gene, CDR1 is MNHEY and CDR2 is SVGAGI. Trimming left V 5 bases short and J 8 bases short, with 12 bases between. The DNA for the CDR3 is TGTGCCAGCAGTCCCACCTTGGGGGGCTACACCTTC. This translates into CASSPTLGGYTF.

CDR3 nucleotide sequence: TGTGCCAGCAGCGCGGGGACAGGCAATAATTCACCCCTCCACTTT. Translation: CASSAGTGNNSPLHF. V is TRBV9 and J is TRBJ1-6; TRBD1 matches at 8 bases. The trim removed 3 bases at V and 5 bases at J, leaving 4 bases unmatched. Germline loops: CDR1 SGDLS, CDR2 YYNGEE. The CDR3 sequence is 15 residues long.

This clone is a singleton in its sample. The rearrangement uses TRBV18 and TRBJ2-7; unclear D gene. V lost 0 bases to trimming and J lost 6 bases, with 12 bases between them. Per germline, CDR1 KGHSH and CDR2 LQKENI. The CDR3 totals 14 residues. CDR3 protein: CASSPPEQVGEQYF. The CDR3 coding sequence is TGTGCCAGCTCACCACCGGAGCAGGTCGGCGAGCAGTACTTC.

The chain recombines TRBV4-2 with TRBJ2-2, with D perhaps matching TRBD2 (5 bases). The germline V gene encodes CDR1 LGHNA and CDR2 YNFKEQ. V gave up 0 bases and J gave up 3 bases, with 11 bases separating them. The CDR3 runs 16 residues. CDR3 sequence: CASSQETRVYTGELFF. DNA of the CDR3: TGTGCCAGCAGCCAAGAAACGAGGGTTTACACCGGGGAGCTGTTTTTT.

This sequence joins TRBV27 and TRBJ1-5; possible D gene TRBD1, 6 bases. V was pared by 3 bases and J by 3 bases, with 15 bases between. The V gene's germline CDR1 is MNHEY and CDR2 SMNVEV (reference sequence). The CDR3 has 16 residues. The CDR3 sequence is CASSFYPDSSNQPQHF. The DNA of the CDR3 is TGTGCCAGCAGTTTTTACCCGGACAGCTCCAATCAGCCCCAGCATTTT.

This clone appeared a single time. The chain has TRBV29-1 and TRBJ2-1, with TRBD2 as a possible D gene (6 bases). The V end lost 0 bases, the J end lost 4 bases, and 13 bases lay between the germline ends. Germline CDR1 and CDR2: SQVTM and ANQGSEA. This CDR3 has 15 residues. For the CDR3, the DNA is TGCAGCGTTGAAGAGTGGGAGGAGGGATACAATGAGCAGTTCTTC. This codes for CSVEEWEEGYNEQFF.

The chain couples TRBV7-3 to TRBJ2-2; 8 nucleotides agree with TRBD1. The germline gives CDR1 SGHTA, CDR2 FQGTGA. The CDR3 is 19 amino acids. V lost 2 bases to trimming and J lost 0 bases; unmatched junction nucleotides: 11. CDR3 in amino acids: CASSLPPSSRGPNTGELFF. For the CDR3, the DNA is TGTGCCAGCAGCTTACCCCCTTCCTCCAGGGGGCCGAACACCGGGGAGCTGTTTTTT.

The chain recombines TRBV11-2 with TRBJ2-5, with D tentatively TRBD2 (5 bases). The V gene's germline CDR1 is SGHAT and CDR2 FQNNGV. V was clipped by 6 bases and J by 5 bases, with 7 bases between them. The CDR3 runs to 11 residues. The CDR3 DNA follows: TGTGCCAGCAGAGGCGGGGAGACCCAGTACTTC. It codes for CASRGGETQYF. Complete variable domain (other parts from reference TRBV11-2 and TRBJ2-5): EAGVAQSPRYKIIEKRQSVAFWCNPISGHATLYWYQQILGQGPKLLIQFQNNGVVDDSQLPKDRFSAERLKGVDSTLKIQPAKLEDSAVYLCASRGGETQYFGPGTRLLVL.

V usage is TRBV9 and J usage is TRBJ1-1; a weak D match, TRBD1 (5 bases). Per germline, CDR1 SGDLS and CDR2 YYNGEE. The ends were cut back, 3 bases at V and 0 bases at J, with 12 bases in the middle. This CDR3 comprises 15 residues. CDR3 bases: TGTGCCAGCAGCGCAGGACGGGGCCTGAACACTGAAGCTTTCTTT. This encodes CASSAGRGLNTEAFF.

This clone occurred once. This chain joins TRBV18 and TRBJ1-2, with 7 bases fitting TRBD1. Germline assignment: CDR1 KGHSH and CDR2 LQKENI. The CDR3 is 13 residues long. V lost 4 bases to trimming and J lost 3 bases; unmatched junction nucleotides: 2. In DNA, the CDR3 is TGTGCCAGCTCACGGACAGGAGACTATGGCTACACCTTC. This translates into CASSRTGDYGYTF. The full variable domain, with the rest looked up from reference TRBV18 and TRBJ1-2, is NAGVMQNPRHLVRRRGQEARLRCSPMKGHSHVYWYRQLPEEGLKFMVYLQKENIIDESGMPKERFSAEFPKEGPSILRIQQVVRGDSAAYFCASSRTGDYGYTFGSGTRLTVV.

The rearrangement uses TRBV3-1 (or the pseudogene TRBV3-2) and TRBJ1-5, with 10 bases fitting TRBD1. There are 17 residues in the CDR3. Per the germline V gene, CDR1 is LGHDT and CDR2 is YNNKEL (reference sequence). The junction had 7 bases not matched to a gene; V was cut back by 0 bases and J by 5 bases. The CDR3 spells CASSQDPGQGRYQPQHF. The CDR3 nucleotides are TGTGCCAGCAGCCAAGATCCGGGACAGGGGAGGTATCAGCCCCAGCATTTT.

This clone was detected only once. The chain uses TRBV7-2 and TRBJ1-6; D not certain. V was cut by 1 base and J by 0 bases, with 13 bases left in between. This CDR3 is 18 amino acids long. Germline values: CDR1 SGHTA, CDR2 FQGNSA. The CDR3 DNA reads as TGTGCCAGCAGCTTAGAACCAGGCGCGAGCTCCTATAATTCACCCCTCCACTTT. This gives the protein CASSLEPGASSYNSPLHF.

V usage is TRBV24-1 and J usage is TRBJ2-6, with 7 bases that match TRBD2. V was clipped by 4 bases and J by 2 bases; unmatched bases: 7. From germline, CDR1 is KGHDR and CDR2 SFDVKD. The CDR3 contains 17 residues. The CDR3 sequence: CATSDPGAGAGANVLTF. CDR3 nucleotide sequence: TGTGCCACCAGTGACCCCGGGGCGGGAGCTGGGGCCAACGTCCTGACTTTC.

The chain combines TRBV3-1 (or the pseudogene TRBV3-2) with TRBJ1-6; D is possibly TRBD1 (6 bases). The CDR3 covers 16 residues. Germline-derived CDR1 and CDR2 are LGHDT and YNNKEL (reference sequence). Trimming pared 5 bases from V and 6 bases from J, leaving 17 bases between. In DNA form, the CDR3 reads TGTGCCAGCAGCGCGACGAACAGGGTCCGTAATTCACCCCTCCACTTT. Protein product: CASSATNRVRNSPLHF.

The V and J genes are TRBV13 and TRBJ1-2; possible D gene TRBD1, 5 bases. Between the trimmed V and J ends, which lost 5 bases and 4 bases, there was a span of 17 bases. This CDR3 comprises 15 residues. CDR1 PRHDT and CDR2 FYEKMQ come from the germline V gene (reference sequence). In nucleotides, the CDR3 is TGTGCCAGCAGCCTCCTACGTAGGCAGGGCTATGGCTACACCTTC. Its translation: CASSLLRRQGYGYTF.